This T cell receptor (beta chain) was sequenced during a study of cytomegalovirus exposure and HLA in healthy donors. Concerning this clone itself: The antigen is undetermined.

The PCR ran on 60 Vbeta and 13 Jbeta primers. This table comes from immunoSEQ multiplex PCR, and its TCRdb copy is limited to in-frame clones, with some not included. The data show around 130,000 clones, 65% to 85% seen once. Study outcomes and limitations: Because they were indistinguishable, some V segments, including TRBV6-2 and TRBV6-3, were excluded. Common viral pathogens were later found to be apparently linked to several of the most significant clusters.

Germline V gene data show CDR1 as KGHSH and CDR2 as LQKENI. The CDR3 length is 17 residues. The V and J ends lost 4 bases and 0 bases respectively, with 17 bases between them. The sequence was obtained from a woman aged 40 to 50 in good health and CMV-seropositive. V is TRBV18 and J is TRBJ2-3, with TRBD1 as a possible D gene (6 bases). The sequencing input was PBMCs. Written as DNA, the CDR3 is TGTGCCAGCTCACTCGCAGAGCGGACAGCTAGCACAGATACGCAGTATTTT. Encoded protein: CASSLAERTASTDTQYF.